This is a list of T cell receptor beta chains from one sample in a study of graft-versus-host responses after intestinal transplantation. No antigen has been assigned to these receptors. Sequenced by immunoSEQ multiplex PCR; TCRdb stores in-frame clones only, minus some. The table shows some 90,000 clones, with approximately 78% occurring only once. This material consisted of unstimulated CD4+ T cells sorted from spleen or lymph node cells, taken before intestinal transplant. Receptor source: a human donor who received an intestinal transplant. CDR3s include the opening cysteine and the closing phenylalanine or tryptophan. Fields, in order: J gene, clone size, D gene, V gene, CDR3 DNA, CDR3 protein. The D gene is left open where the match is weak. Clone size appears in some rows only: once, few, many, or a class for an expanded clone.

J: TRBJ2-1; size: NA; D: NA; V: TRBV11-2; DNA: TGTGCCAGCAGCTTTTCCTCCTCCTACAATGAGCAGTTCTTC; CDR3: CASSFSSSYNEQFF
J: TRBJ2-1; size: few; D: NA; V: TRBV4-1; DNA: TGCGCCAGCAGCCTTCTAGCGACAAACTCCTACAATGAGCAGTTCTTC; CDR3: CASSLLATNSYNEQFF
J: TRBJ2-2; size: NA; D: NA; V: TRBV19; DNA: TGTGCCAGTAGTCAACCAGGGGACGGGGAGCTGTTTTTT; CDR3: CASSQPGDGELFF
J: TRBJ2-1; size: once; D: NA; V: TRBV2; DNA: TGTGCCAGCAGTGATTGGGGACTTCGGACAAGTGAGCAGTTCTTC; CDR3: CASSDWGLRTSEQFF
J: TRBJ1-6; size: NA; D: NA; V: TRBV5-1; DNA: TGCGCCAGCAGCTTGACCGTTAGCTCCTATAATTCACCCCTCCACTTT; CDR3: CASSLTVSSYNSPLHF
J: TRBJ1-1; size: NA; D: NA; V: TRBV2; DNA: TGTGCCAGCAGTGAATATGCAGGGATCACTGAAGCTTTCTTT; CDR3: CASSEYAGITEAFF
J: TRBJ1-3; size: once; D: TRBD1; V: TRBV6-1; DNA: TGTGCCAGCAGTGGGCTACCGGGACAGGGTTCCGACACCATATATTTT; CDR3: CASSGLPGQGSDTIYF
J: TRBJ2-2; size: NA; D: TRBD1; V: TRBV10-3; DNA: TGTGCCACCTCACCTCAGACAGGGGCCACCGGGGAGCTGTTTTTT; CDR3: CATSPQTGATGELFF
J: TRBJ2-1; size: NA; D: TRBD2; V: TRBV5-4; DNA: TGTGCCAGCAGCCCCGGACTAGCGGGCTACAATGAGCAGTTCTTC; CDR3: CASSPGLAGYNEQFF
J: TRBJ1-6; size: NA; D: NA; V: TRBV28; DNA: TGTGCCAGCAGTCCGTCAGGGGAACTCTCCTATAATTCACCCCTCCACTTT; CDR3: CASSPSGELSYNSPLHF
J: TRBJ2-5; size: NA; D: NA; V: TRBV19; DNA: TGTGCCAGTAGTATAGACAGGGATCAAGAGACCCAGTACTTC; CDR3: CASSIDRDQETQYF
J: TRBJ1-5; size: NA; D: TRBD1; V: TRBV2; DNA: TGTGCCAGCAGTGCAAACCAGGGAGACAGGGGAAGTCAGCCCCAGCATTTT; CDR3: CASSANQGDRGSQPQHF
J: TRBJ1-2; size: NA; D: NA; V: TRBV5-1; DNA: TGCGCCAGCAGCTTGGAATCCCCGACAGTTTATGGCTACACCTTC; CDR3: CASSLESPTVYGYTF
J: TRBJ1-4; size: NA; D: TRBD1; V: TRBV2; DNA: TGTGCCGGCAGGGGGGCGGACGAAAAACTGTTTTTT; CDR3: CAGRGADEKLFF
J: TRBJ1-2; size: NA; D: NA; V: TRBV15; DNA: TGTGCCACCAGCAGAGATGGGGTAGGGAGCGGCTACACCTTC; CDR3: CATSRDGVGSGYTF
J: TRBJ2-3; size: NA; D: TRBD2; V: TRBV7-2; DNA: TGTGCCAGCAGTCTATTGCGGCTAGCGGGAGCAGATACGCAGTATTTT; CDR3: CASSLLRLAGADTQYF
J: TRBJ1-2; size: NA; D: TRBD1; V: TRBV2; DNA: TGTGCCAGCAGCTCCAACCGGGACAGCGATGGCTACACCTTC; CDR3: CASSSNRDSDGYTF
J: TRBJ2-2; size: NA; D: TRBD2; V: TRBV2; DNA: TGTGCCAGCAGACTAGCGGAGGCGGCCGGGGAGCTGTTTTTT; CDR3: CASRLAEAAGELFF
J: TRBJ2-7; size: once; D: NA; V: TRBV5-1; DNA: TGCGCCAGCAGCTTAGAGGTCCCTACCTACGAGCAGTACTTC; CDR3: CASSLEVPTYEQYF
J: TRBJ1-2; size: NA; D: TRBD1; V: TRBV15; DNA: TGTGCCACCAGCAGAGAAGGACAGGGGGCTTATGGCTACACCTTC; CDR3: CATSREGQGAYGYTF
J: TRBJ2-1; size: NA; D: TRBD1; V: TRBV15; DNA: TGTGCCACCAGCAGTACGACAGGGCTTTACAATGAGCAGTTCTTC; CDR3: CATSSTTGLYNEQFF
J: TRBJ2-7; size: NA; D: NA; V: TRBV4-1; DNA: TGCGCCAGCAGCTCGGTGGACTGGGGCGAGCAGTACTTC; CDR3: CASSSVDWGEQYF